Following are 24 T cell receptor beta chains from one sample sequenced in a study of lung T cells in sarcoidosis with Löfgren's syndrome. One entry per CDR3 protein results from TCRdb running MiXCR on the reads. The top ten clones hold more than 5.5% of a sample with several thousand distinct CDR3 sequences, over 15% of them seen once. The sequenced sample was CD4+ T cells from bronchoalveolar lavage. The receptor set was obtained from a human donor with sarcoidosis (Löfgren's syndrome or another form), or a control subject (not recorded which).

By share, this clonotype ranks as medium-sized. The chain is built from TRBV5-4 and TRBJ2-7, with D perhaps TRBD1 or TRBD2 (5 bases each). Germline lookup yields CDR1 SGHNT and CDR2 YYREEE (reference sequence). CDR3 size: 8 residues. CDR3 DNA sequence: TGTGCCAGCAGCCGAGGGGCCGTC. It encodes CASSRGAV.

This clonotype was observed a few times. The chain joins TRBV12-3 or TRBV12-4 to TRBJ2-1, with 7 bases fitting TRBD2. The CDR3 totals 16 residues. V was pared by 1 base and J by 2 bases, with 5 bases of the junction left unmatched. CDR3 nucleotide sequence: TGTGCCAGCAGTTTAGGAACCGGGACTACCTACAATGAGCAGTTCTTC. This encodes CASSLGTGTTYNEQFF.

As regards this clonotype: One end of the junction fails to match germline, which may point to a read error. The chain is built from TRBV7-2 and TRBJ1-1; D unclear. Germline V gives CDR1 SGHTA, CDR2 FQGNSA. The CDR3 spans 13 residues. The CDR3 loop reads CVSSRPMNTEAFF. The CDR3 coding sequence is TGTGTCAGCAGTCGACCGATGAACACTGAAGCCTTCTTT. Full variable domain (rest looked up from reference TRBV7-2 and TRBJ1-1): GAGVSQSPSNKVTEKGKDVELRCDPISGHTALYWYRQSLGQGLEFLIYFQGNSAPDKSGLPSDRFSAERTGGSVSTLTIQRTQQEDSAVYLCVSSRPMNTEAFFGQGTRLTVV.

The table lists this clonotype with many counts. The V gene is TRBV7-3, the J gene TRBJ2-6; D perhaps matches TRBD1 (6 bases). The V and J ends lost 2 bases and 3 bases respectively, with 8 bases between them. The V gene's germline CDR1 is SGHTA and CDR2 FQGTGA. The CDR3 consists of 15 residues. This CDR3 reads CASSLGGGGANVLTF. The CDR3 DNA reads TGTGCCAGCAGCTTAGGGGGCGGTGGGGCCAACGTCCTGACTTTC.

This clonotype is medium-sized within its sample. The V call is TRBV7-2, the J call TRBJ2-5; the match to TRBD1 covers 7 bases. Germline loops: CDR1 SGHTA, CDR2 FQGNSA. After removal of 6 bases from V and 5 bases from J, the junction contained 0 bases not matched to a gene. The CDR3 runs 11 residues. The CDR3: CASRQGETQYF. The DNA of the CDR3 is TGTGCCAGCAGACAGGGGGAGACCCAGTACTTC.

As regards this clonotype: One end of the junction varies from germline; a read error may be responsible. The rearrangement joins TRBV4-2 to TRBJ2-3, with 7 positions matching TRBD1. Germline V gene sequence: CDR1 LGHNA, CDR2 YNFKEQ. The CDR3 is 15 amino acids. CDR3 DNA: TGTGCCAACAGCCCTCGGACAGGCGTGGTAGATACGCAGTATTTT. Its protein product is CANSPRTGVVDTQYF.

This clonotype showed up just once. This chain links TRBV9 with TRBJ2-1, with 8 bases aligning to TRBD2. Germline loops: CDR1 SGDLS, CDR2 YYNGEE. With 0 bases clipped from V and 4 bases from J, the junction kept 3 bases outside the gene matches. The CDR3 runs 15 residues. Written as DNA, the CDR3 is TGTGCCAGCAGCGTAGGCAGCGGGGGTTACAATGAGCAGTTCTTC. It codes for CASSVGSGGYNEQFF.

Judged by abundance, this clonotype is medium-sized. The rearrangement uses TRBV7-2 and TRBJ2-5, with a weak D call TRBD1 (6 bases). This CDR3 contains 13 residues. The V and J ends lost 5 bases and 5 bases respectively, with 12 bases between them. Germline CDR1 and CDR2: SGHTA and FQGNSA. The CDR3 region has the DNA TGTGCCAGCAGCCTGGGCCAGGGGGAGACCCAGTACTTC. Translated, it gives CASSLGQGETQYF.

The J gene is TRBJ2-5, the V gene TRBV7-9; D gene unclear. V lost 11 bases, J lost 1 base, and 8 bases lay in between. The CDR3 has 11 residues. Per the germline V gene, CDR1 is SEHNR and CDR2 is FQNEAQ (reference sequence). CDR3 nucleotides: TGTGCCGGTTGGACCCAAGAGACCCAGTACTTC. Protein: CAGWTQETQYF.

This clonotype ranks as medium-sized (0.01 to 0.1%). The chain is built from TRBV7-6 and TRBJ1-2; 10 nucleotides line up with TRBD1. From germline, CDR1 is SGHVS and CDR2 FNYEAQ. The CDR3 has 13 amino acids. V was pared by 3 bases and J by 5 bases, with 0 bases of the junction left unmatched. CDR3 DNA: TGTGCCAGCAGCTTGGGACAGGGGTATGGCTACACCTTC. Translating gives CASSLGQGYGYTF.

This clonotype occurred once. This may arise from a read error, as a much more abundant clone is one base away. The rearrangement uses TRBV7-2 and TRBJ1-2; D unresolved. CDR1 and CDR2 (germline): SGHTA, FQGNSA. V was pared by 0 bases and J by 2 bases, with 13 bases between. The CDR3 runs 16 residues. This CDR3 is CASSLAVRIGNYGYTF. DNA of the CDR3: TGTGCCAGCAGCTTAGCGGTGAGGATAGGGAACTATGGCTACACCTTC.

This clonotype is judged medium-sized (0.01 to 0.1%). The chain has TRBV12-3 or TRBV12-4 and TRBJ1-2; tentative D call: TRBD1 (6 bases). The CDR3 spans 13 residues. The V end lost 6 bases, the J end lost 4 bases, and 12 bases lay between the germline ends. The CDR3 protein is CASRDSSSYGYTF. CDR3 nucleotide sequence: TGTGCCAGCAGGGACAGTTCATCCTATGGCTACACCTTC.

Sample share makes this clonotype medium-sized. The rearrangement uses TRBV12-3 or TRBV12-4 and TRBJ2-5, with 7 bases that match TRBD2. The CDR3 contains 13 residues. The V and J ends lost 3 bases and 5 bases, in that order; junction bases with no gene match: 3. The CDR3 DNA is TGTGCCAGCAGTTTCGGGCGGGGGGAGACCCAGTACTTC. Translated, it gives CASSFGRGETQYF.

At least ten counts were recorded for this clonotype. The chain joins TRBV19 to TRBJ1-1; tentative D call: TRBD1 (6 bases). CDR1 LNHDA and CDR2 SQIVND come from the germline V gene (reference sequence). The length of the CDR3 is 14 residues. Trimming removed 5 bases from V and 6 bases from J, with 16 bases in between. The CDR3 region is CASSQRGRGAEAFF. The CDR3 region has the DNA TGTGCCAGTAGTCAACGGGGGCGCGGGGCTGAAGCTTTCTTT.

Comments on this clonotype: A read error may account for a junction end that differs from germline. V usage is TRBV28 and J usage is TRBJ1-1; D might be TRBD1 (6 bases). Germline assignment: CDR1 MDHEN and CDR2 SYDVKM. This CDR3 region has 16 residues. The CDR3 reads CANSLSMTRGGTEAFF. For the CDR3, the DNA is TGTGCCAACAGTTTATCCATGACCAGGGGTGGCACTGAAGCTTTCTTT.

This clonotype is termed medium-sized. This chain connects TRBV5-1 to TRBJ2-3; 9 nucleotides agree with TRBD1. V was clipped by 4 bases and J by 4 bases; unmatched bases: 10. The CDR3 loop spans 16 amino acids. CDR1 and CDR2 (germline): SGHRS, YFSETQ. The CDR3 protein is CASSGGAQGASDTQYF. CDR3 nucleotides: TGCGCCAGCAGCGGAGGGGCACAGGGGGCTTCAGATACGCAGTATTTT.

This clonotype is termed medium-sized. This chain connects TRBV7-3 to TRBJ2-3, with a possible D match to TRBD1 (6 bases). V was pared by 5 bases and J by 4 bases, with 13 bases between. Germline V gives CDR1 SGHTA, CDR2 FQGTGA. The CDR3 covers 14 residues. The CDR3 loop is CASSITGSADTQYF. The CDR3 nucleotides read TGTGCCAGCAGCATTACAGGGTCCGCAGATACGCAGTATTTT. The whole variable domain, remainder taken from reference TRBV7-3 and TRBJ2-3, is GAGVSQTPSNKVTEKGKYVELRCDPISGHTALYWYRQSLGQGPEFLIYFQGTGAADDSGLPNDRFFAVRPEGSVSTLKIQRTERGDSAVYLCASSITGSADTQYFGPGTRLTVL.

As for this clonotype: This may arise from a read error, as a much more abundant clone is one base away. This chain uses TRBV28 with TRBJ2-1; 13 bases are a match to TRBD2. The CDR3 has 15 residues. The ends lost 7 bases at V and 9 bases at J; junction bases unmatched: 9. CDR1 is MDHEN, CDR2 SYDVKM, per germline. CDR3 loop: CASTTTTSGRAEQFF. In nucleotides, the CDR3 is TGTGCCAGCACCACGACCACTAGCGGGAGGGCTGAGCAGTTCTTC.

This clonotype was observed a handful of times. Just one base apart from a much larger clone, this may be a read error. The J gene is TRBJ1-5, the V gene TRBV18; 7 bases fit TRBD1. CDR1 KGHSH and CDR2 LQKENI come from the germline V gene. CDR3 size: 14 residues. V gave up 8 bases and J gave up 5 bases; unmatched junction bases: 9. The CDR3 nucleotides are TGTGCCAGCCCATCACAGGGGAGGGATCAGCCCCAGCATTTT. Protein product: CASPSQGRDQPQHF.

This clonotype was seen repeatedly, ten times or more. J is TRBJ1-3 and V is TRBV4-3; no definite D call. The length of the CDR3 is 13 residues. Looked up from germline, CDR1 is LGHNA and CDR2 is YSLEER. V shed 0 bases and J shed 4 bases, with 4 bases lying between them. The CDR3 region has the DNA TGCGCCAGCAGCCAAGAAGGAGGAAACACCATATATTTT. Its protein is CASSQEGGNTIYF.

This clonotype was detected ten times or more. The V call is TRBV18, the J call TRBJ2-5; no firm D call. Between the trimmed V and J ends, which lost 3 bases and 3 bases, there was a span of 8 bases. The CDR3 has 13 residues. Per the germline V gene, CDR1 is KGHSH and CDR2 is LQKENI. The CDR3 nucleotides are TGTGCCAGCTCACCGTTTAGGGAAGAGACCCAGTACTTC. It specifies CASSPFREETQYF.

This clonotype is classed as medium-sized. The chain has TRBV27 and TRBJ1-2; 7 bases fit TRBD1. The J segment lost 3 bases and the V segment lost 6 bases, leaving 10 bases of the junction unmatched. CDR1 and CDR2 (germline): MNHEY, SMNVEV (reference sequence). The CDR3 has 15 residues. The CDR3 is CASRRYRGDDYGYTF. CDR3 bases: TGTGCCAGCAGAAGATACAGGGGTGACGACTATGGCTACACCTTC.

Relative to its sample, this clonotype is medium-sized. The chain couples TRBV7-2 to TRBJ2-7; 11 nucleotides agree with TRBD1. V was pared by 4 bases and J by 3 bases, with 5 bases of the junction left unmatched. The CDR3 is 15 amino acids. CDR1 is SGHTA and CDR2 is FQGNSA in the germline V gene. For the CDR3, the DNA is TGTGCCAGCAGCTCGCCGGACAGGGGGCTCTACGAGCAGTACTTC. Protein: CASSSPDRGLYEQYF.

This clonotype has a count of ten or more. This chain joins TRBV2 and TRBJ1-1; 9 nucleotides line up with TRBD1. V was clipped by 4 bases and J by 6 bases; unmatched bases: 6. The CDR3 sequence is 14 residues long. Germline CDR1 and CDR2: SNHLY and FYNNEI. The CDR3 nucleotides read TGTGCCAGCAGTGGACAGGGGGGGCGAGCTGAAGCTTTCTTT. The encoded protein is CASSGQGGRAEAFF.